The T cell receptor beta chain under discussion was sequenced for a study of cytomegalovirus exposure and HLA in healthy donors. Study findings and constraints: CMV serostatus was the only immune exposure information that was available. Reported performance of the classifier showed diagnosis of cytomegalovirus status with high specificity and sensitivity. The listing of some 170 TCR beta chains classed them as cytomegalovirus-associated.

A remark on this clone: What it recognizes is unknown.

The PCR had 60 Vbeta and 13 Jbeta primers. Sequencing used immunoSEQ multiplex PCR; TCRdb keeps in-frame clones, though not all of them. Of 95,000 to 100,000 clones in the sample, about three quarters were seen once. The donors, nominally healthy at sampling, likely had unrecorded immune exposures. The TCR sequence derives from a man aged 60 to 75 in good health and CMV-seropositive. Sequencing was done on a sample of PBMCs.

CDR3 in DNA: TGTGCCAGCAGTGAACGGAGGGCAACTAATGAAAAACTGTTTTTT. Translation gives CASSERRATNEKLFF. The chain recombines TRBV25-1 with TRBJ1-4; D remains unclear. This CDR3 has 15 residues. With 2 bases removed from V and 0 bases from J, the gap between germline ends came to 7 bases. Germline V lookup: CDR1 MGHDK, CDR2 SYGVNS.